The rows below give T cell receptor beta chains drawn from one sample of a study of T cells in tumors after PD-1 blockade. The data were produced by immunoSEQ multiplex PCR, yet TCRdb's version contains in-frame clones alone and is incomplete. Among roughly 60,000 clones listed, around four fifths were seen once. Here the sequenced sample was PBMCs, taken before anti-PD-1 treatment. The receptors come from a human donor with basal cell carcinoma. The CDR3 runs from the conserved cysteine through the conserved F or W. The order of the fields is V gene, D gene, clone size, J gene, CDR3 DNA, CDR3 protein. D genes are given only for firm matches. Size is stated for part of the rows, as once, few or many counts, or as a class when the clone is expanded.

v_call: TRBV6-5; d_call: .; clone_size: .; j_call: TRBJ1-2; cdr3_nt: TGTGCCAGCAGTATCCTGTCTAACTATGGCTACACCTTC; cdr3_aa: CASSILSNYGYTF
v_call: TRBV9; d_call: .; clone_size: .; j_call: TRBJ1-2; cdr3_nt: TGTGCCAGCAGCGTAGATGGGAACGACTATGGCTACACCTTC; cdr3_aa: CASSVDGNDYGYTF
v_call: TRBV3-1/TRBV3-2; d_call: TRBD2; clone_size: .; j_call: TRBJ2-1; cdr3_nt: TGTGCCGCGGGGGGGCAGCTAAGTAACAATGAGCAGTTCTTC; cdr3_aa: CAAGGQLSNNEQFF
v_call: TRBV15; d_call: TRBD1; clone_size: .; j_call: TRBJ2-5; cdr3_nt: TGTGCCACCAGCAGGATAGCAGGGGGCTGGGAGACCCAGTACTTC; cdr3_aa: CATSRIAGGWETQYF
v_call: TRBV19; d_call: .; clone_size: few; j_call: TRBJ2-3; cdr3_nt: TGTGCCAGTAGTACGGGACTTCCGAACACAGATACGCAGTATTTT; cdr3_aa: CASSTGLPNTDTQYF
v_call: TRBV19; d_call: .; clone_size: few; j_call: TRBJ2-5; cdr3_nt: TGTGCCAGTAGTGCTACTCCGGCAGGGCTAGAAGAGACCCAGTACTTC; cdr3_aa: CASSATPAGLEETQYF
v_call: TRBV18; d_call: .; clone_size: many; j_call: TRBJ1-5; cdr3_nt: TGTGCCAGCTCACAAGGGCCGTCAGAGCCCCAGCATTTT; cdr3_aa: CASSQGPSEPQHF
v_call: TRBV18; d_call: TRBD1; clone_size: .; j_call: TRBJ1-6; cdr3_nt: TGTGCCAGCTCATCAGGGGAGGGACAGGGGTCACCCCTCCACTTT; cdr3_aa: CASSSGEGQGSPLHF
v_call: TRBV4-2; d_call: TRBD1; clone_size: few; j_call: TRBJ1-2; cdr3_nt: TGTGCCAGCAGTCTCATCGGGACAGGGACTAACTATGGCTACACCTTC; cdr3_aa: CASSLIGTGTNYGYTF
v_call: TRBV19; d_call: TRBD2; clone_size: .; j_call: TRBJ2-2; cdr3_nt: TGTGCCAGTAGTCTCCTAGCGGGGGGGCCCGGGGAGCTGTTTTTT; cdr3_aa: CASSLLAGGPGELFF
v_call: TRBV6-2/TRBV6-3; d_call: .; clone_size: .; j_call: TRBJ2-1; cdr3_nt: TGTGCCAGCAGTGAGGGGTCCGGTGAGCAGTTCTTC; cdr3_aa: CASSEGSGEQFF
v_call: TRBV5-1; d_call: .; clone_size: .; j_call: TRBJ2-7; cdr3_nt: TGCGCCAGCAGCTTGGCCGGACTGCCTAGCTCCTACGAGCAGTACTTC; cdr3_aa: CASSLAGLPSSYEQYF
v_call: TRBV12-3/TRBV12-4; d_call: .; clone_size: .; j_call: TRBJ1-2; cdr3_nt: TGTGCCAGCAGTGGAATGACGGGGTCGGGCTACACCTTC; cdr3_aa: CASSGMTGSGYTF
v_call: TRBV11-3; d_call: .; clone_size: .; j_call: TRBJ2-4; cdr3_nt: TGTGCCAGCAGCTCCTCAAGGGATGGAGGCAAAAACATTCAGTACTTC; cdr3_aa: CASSSSRDGGKNIQYF
v_call: TRBV19; d_call: TRBD1; clone_size: .; j_call: TRBJ1-2; cdr3_nt: TGTGCCAGTAGTATTGTCGGACAGGGGGATGGCTACACCTTC; cdr3_aa: CASSIVGQGDGYTF
v_call: TRBV6-5; d_call: .; clone_size: .; j_call: TRBJ2-1; cdr3_nt: TGTGCCAGCCTGGACTCGGGGCACAATGAGCAGTTCTTC; cdr3_aa: CASLDSGHNEQFF
v_call: TRBV6-5; d_call: .; clone_size: .; j_call: TRBJ2-3; cdr3_nt: TGTGCCAGCAGCCCCCCGATAAATACGCAGTATTTT; cdr3_aa: CASSPPINTQYF
v_call: TRBV7-8; d_call: .; clone_size: .; j_call: TRBJ1-2; cdr3_nt: TGTGCCAGCAGCTCCGGACGTTCAGCTAACTATGGCTACACCTTC; cdr3_aa: CASSSGRSANYGYTF
v_call: TRBV11-3; d_call: .; clone_size: few; j_call: TRBJ2-5; cdr3_nt: TGTGCCAGCAGCGTCGCCGGGGGAAGAAAGACCCAGTACTTC; cdr3_aa: CASSVAGGRKTQYF
v_call: TRBV5-1; d_call: TRBD1; clone_size: .; j_call: TRBJ1-5; cdr3_nt: TGCGCCAGGCACGACAGGGGGCATCAGCCCCAGCATTTT; cdr3_aa: CARHDRGHQPQHF
v_call: TRBV14; d_call: .; clone_size: .; j_call: TRBJ2-6; cdr3_nt: TGTGCCAGCAGGCGGGGTGGAGGGGGGGCGGCTGGGGCCAACGTCCTGACTTTC; cdr3_aa: CASRRGGGGAAGANVLTF
v_call: TRBV2; d_call: TRBD2; clone_size: .; j_call: TRBJ2-1; cdr3_nt: TGTGCCAGCAGTGTCCGCGGCGGGGGGGCCTTGGAGCAGTTCTTC; cdr3_aa: CASSVRGGGALEQFF
v_call: TRBV30; d_call: .; clone_size: .; j_call: TRBJ1-1; cdr3_nt: TGTGCCTGGAAACGGGCGAACACTGAAGCTTTCTTT; cdr3_aa: CAWKRANTEAFF
v_call: TRBV27; d_call: .; clone_size: .; j_call: TRBJ2-7; cdr3_nt: TGTGCCAGCAGGATGGGGGGTTTTGGATACGAGCAGTACTTC; cdr3_aa: CASRMGGFGYEQYF
v_call: TRBV11-3; d_call: .; clone_size: .; j_call: TRBJ1-2; cdr3_nt: TGTGCCAGCAGCCAAGAAGGCAGGGGTTCCAACTATGGCTACACCTTC; cdr3_aa: CASSQEGRGSNYGYTF
v_call: TRBV20-1; d_call: .; clone_size: .; j_call: TRBJ2-1; cdr3_nt: TGCAGTGCTAGTGTGGGGGGCGCGCATAATGAGCAGTTCTTC; cdr3_aa: CSASVGGAHNEQFF
v_call: TRBV3-1/TRBV3-2; d_call: TRBD2; clone_size: .; j_call: TRBJ2-3; cdr3_nt: TGTGCCAGCAGCCAAGCTTCTAGCGGGGGGCAAGATACGCAGTATTTT; cdr3_aa: CASSQASSGGQDTQYF
v_call: TRBV6-6; d_call: .; clone_size: .; j_call: TRBJ2-1; cdr3_nt: TGTGCCAGCAGTTTCCGTGAGGGCAATGAGCAGTTCTTC; cdr3_aa: CASSFREGNEQFF
v_call: TRBV3-1/TRBV3-2; d_call: .; clone_size: .; j_call: TRBJ2-2; cdr3_nt: TGTGCCAGCAGCAGAGGGACGATGAACACCGGGGAGCTGTTTTTT; cdr3_aa: CASSRGTMNTGELFF
v_call: TRBV27; d_call: TRBD1; clone_size: .; j_call: TRBJ2-2; cdr3_nt: TGTGCCAGCGGGACAGGGGGGGCCAACACCGGGGAGCTGTTTTTT; cdr3_aa: CASGTGGANTGELFF
v_call: TRBV6-1; d_call: TRBD1; clone_size: .; j_call: TRBJ2-7; cdr3_nt: TGTGCCAGCAGTGACACCGGGACAGGGACCTACGAGCAGTACTTC; cdr3_aa: CASSDTGTGTYEQYF
v_call: TRBV5-5; d_call: .; clone_size: .; j_call: TRBJ2-7; cdr3_nt: TGTGCCAGCAGCTTAACTGGCTCCGACCCCGGGAAGTACTTC; cdr3_aa: CASSLTGSDPGKYF
v_call: TRBV10-3; d_call: .; clone_size: few; j_call: TRBJ1-5; cdr3_nt: TGTGCCATCAGTGAGTTGGGGAGCAATCAGCCCCAGCATTTT; cdr3_aa: CAISELGSNQPQHF
v_call: TRBV5-5; d_call: TRBD1; clone_size: .; j_call: TRBJ2-1; cdr3_nt: TGTGCCAGCAGCTCGCTGTTTACGGACAGGGTAATGGCCCATGAGCAGTTCTTC; cdr3_aa: CASSSLFTDRVMAHEQFF
v_call: TRBV6-1; d_call: .; clone_size: .; j_call: TRBJ2-2; cdr3_nt: TGTGCCAGCAGTGAAGCTCGGGGCACCGGGGAGCTGTTTTTT; cdr3_aa: CASSEARGTGELFF
v_call: TRBV9; d_call: TRBD2; clone_size: .; j_call: TRBJ2-1; cdr3_nt: TGTGCCAGCAGCGAGACCCTAGCGGGGGGGCTTTTAAAGAATGAGCAGTTCTTC; cdr3_aa: CASSETLAGGLLKNEQFF
v_call: TRBV29-1; d_call: .; clone_size: .; j_call: TRBJ2-2; cdr3_nt: TGCAGCGTTGAAAAAGGTGTAGAGGGGAGTAGCACCGGGGAGCTGTTTTTT; cdr3_aa: CSVEKGVEGSSTGELFF
v_call: TRBV19; d_call: .; clone_size: once; j_call: TRBJ1-2; cdr3_nt: TGTGCCAGTAGCCGGGACTGGAGGACTGGCTACACCTTC; cdr3_aa: CASSRDWRTGYTF
v_call: TRBV6-5; d_call: .; clone_size: .; j_call: TRBJ1-2; cdr3_nt: TGTGCCAGCAGTTACGTGGGGACTGACTATGGCTACACCTTC; cdr3_aa: CASSYVGTDYGYTF
v_call: TRBV18; d_call: TRBD1; clone_size: .; j_call: TRBJ2-6; cdr3_nt: TGTGCCAGCTCACCAGACAGGGGCTCTGGGGCCAACGTCCTGACTTTC; cdr3_aa: CASSPDRGSGANVLTF
v_call: TRBV24-1; d_call: TRBD2; clone_size: .; j_call: TRBJ2-5; cdr3_nt: TGTGCCACCAGTGAAACGGGAGGGTTGGGGGAGACCCAGTACTTC; cdr3_aa: CATSETGGLGETQYF
v_call: TRBV5-1; d_call: .; clone_size: once; j_call: TRBJ2-7; cdr3_nt: TGCGCCAGCAGTTGGTCAGGGAGCTCCTACGAGCAGTACTTC; cdr3_aa: CASSWSGSSYEQYF
v_call: TRBV18; d_call: .; clone_size: .; j_call: TRBJ1-1; cdr3_nt: TGTGCCAGCTCACGACTTAAAGAACAGGTTGAAGCTTTCTTT; cdr3_aa: CASSRLKEQVEAFF
v_call: TRBV7-2; d_call: TRBD2; clone_size: .; j_call: TRBJ2-1; cdr3_nt: TGTGCCAGCAGCCTAGCGGGGGTGTTGAATGAGCAGTTCTTC; cdr3_aa: CASSLAGVLNEQFF
v_call: TRBV20-1; d_call: .; clone_size: .; j_call: TRBJ2-5; cdr3_nt: TGCAGTGCTCATAAAGAGACCCAGTACTTC; cdr3_aa: CSAHKETQYF
v_call: TRBV6-6; d_call: TRBD1; clone_size: .; j_call: TRBJ1-4; cdr3_nt: TGTGCCAGCAATCCACCAGGGGGAAGGTTTGAAAAACTGTTTTTT; cdr3_aa: CASNPPGGRFEKLFF